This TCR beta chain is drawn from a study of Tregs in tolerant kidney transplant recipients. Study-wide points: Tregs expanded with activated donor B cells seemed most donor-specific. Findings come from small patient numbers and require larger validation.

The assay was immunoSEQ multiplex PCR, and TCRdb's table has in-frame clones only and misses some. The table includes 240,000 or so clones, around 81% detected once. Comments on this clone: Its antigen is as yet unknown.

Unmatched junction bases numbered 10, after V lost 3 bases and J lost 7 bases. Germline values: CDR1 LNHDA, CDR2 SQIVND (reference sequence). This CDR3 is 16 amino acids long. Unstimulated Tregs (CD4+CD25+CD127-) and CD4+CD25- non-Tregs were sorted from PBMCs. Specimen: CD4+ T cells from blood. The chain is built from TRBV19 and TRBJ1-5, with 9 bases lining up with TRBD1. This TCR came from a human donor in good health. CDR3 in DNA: TGTGCCAGTAGTATCGAAACAGGGGGCAAGGGGCAGCCCCAGCATTTT. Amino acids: CASSIETGGKGQPQHF.